A few counts support the clone carrying this T cell receptor (beta chain). V dropped 4 bases and J dropped 5; count of bases not matched to a gene: 7. The CDR3 has 15 residues. Germline-derived CDR1 and CDR2 are LGHNA and YNFKEQ. The source of the sample is a study of T-cell memory formation after mild COVID-19. Across the study: The TCR clusters were mostly specific to one donor.

Each CDR3 protein is one row after TCRdb ran MiXCR on the 5' RACE reads. The data contain under 300,000 distinct CDR3 sequences, over 7% of them singletons. The TCR sequence derives from a young man who had mild COVID-19 (a few samples of this study predate the infection). Cell type and time point are not known. The V gene is TRBV4-2, the J gene TRBJ1-5, with TRBD1 matching over 8 bases. Sequenced sample: PBMCs or a T cell subset sorted from them (not recorded which). CDR3 DNA sequence: TGTGCCAGCAGCCCACAGGGCAGGGGGCATCAGCCCCAGCATTTT. The encoded protein is CASSPQGRGHQPQHF.